The sequence of this TCR beta chain was determined in a study of cytomegalovirus exposure and HLA in healthy donors. Study-wide findings and caveats: By a later analysis, the bulk of CMV-associated TCR beta chains appeared HLA-restricted. Presence/absence analyses rested on an assumption that sequencing depth was roughly uniform across donors. Exclusion applied to some V segments, including TRBV6-2 and TRBV6-3, as they were indistinguishable.

Researchers ran the PCR with 60 Vbeta and 13 Jbeta primers. Sequencing was performed with immunoSEQ multiplex PCR; in TCRdb, only in-frame clones are kept and a portion is missing. The sample includes 150,000 to 200,000 clones, approximately 81% of them seen just once. Regarding this clone: What it binds is unknown.

Germline lookup yields CDR1 MNHNY and CDR2 SVGAGI (reference sequence). The V end lost 7 bases, the J end lost 3 bases, and 15 bases lay between the germline ends. This CDR3 region has 15 residues. What was sequenced was PBMCs. The sequence was obtained from a woman under 30 in good health and CMV-seropositive. The rearrangement uses TRBV6-6 and TRBJ1-4, with D possibly being TRBD1 (5 bases). The CDR3 loop reads CASTWGPGSNEKLFF. CDR3 coding DNA: TGTGCCAGCACCTGGGGCCCGGGCTCTAATGAAAAACTGTTTTTT.